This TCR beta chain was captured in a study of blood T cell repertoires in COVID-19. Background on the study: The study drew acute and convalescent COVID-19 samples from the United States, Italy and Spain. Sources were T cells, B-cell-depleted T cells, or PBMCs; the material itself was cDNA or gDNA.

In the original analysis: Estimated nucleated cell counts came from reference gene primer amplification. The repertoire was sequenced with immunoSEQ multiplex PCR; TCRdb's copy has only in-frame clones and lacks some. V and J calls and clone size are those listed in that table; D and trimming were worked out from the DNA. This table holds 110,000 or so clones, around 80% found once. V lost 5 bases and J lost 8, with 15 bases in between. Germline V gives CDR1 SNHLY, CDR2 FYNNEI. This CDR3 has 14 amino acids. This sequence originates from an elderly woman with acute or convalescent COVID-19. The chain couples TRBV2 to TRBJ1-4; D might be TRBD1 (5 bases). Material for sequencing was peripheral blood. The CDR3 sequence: CASSPGVKWEKLFF. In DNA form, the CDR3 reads TGTGCCAGCAGTCCGGGGGTAAAGTGGGAAAAACTGTTTTTT. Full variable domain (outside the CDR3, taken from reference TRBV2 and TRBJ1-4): EPEVTQTPSHQVTQMGQEVILRCVPISNHLYFYWYRQILGQKVEFLVSFYNNEISEKSEIFDDQFSVERPDGSNFTLKIRSTKLEDSAMYFCASSPGVKWEKLFFGSGTQLSVL.